The entry that follows covers one T cell receptor (beta chain) sequence. These data come from a study of blood T cell repertoires in COVID-19. V dropped 5 bases and J dropped 0 bases, with 7 bases sitting between them. This CDR3 has 13 residues. Germline V lookup: CDR1 SEHNR, CDR2 FQNEAQ (reference sequence). The repertoire was sequenced with immunoSEQ multiplex PCR; TCRdb's copy has only in-frame clones and lacks some. The sample holds around 200,000 clones; around 85% are singletons and the top ten take around 20%. Sample: PBMCs or T cells enriched from blood (not recorded which). This TCR was sampled from a man in his forties who had recovered from COVID-19. V is TRBV7-9 and J is TRBJ1-1; D is uncertain. The CDR3 DNA follows: TGTGCCAGCAGCCGAGAGGTGAACACTGAAGCTTTCTTT. Translation gives CASSREVNTEAFF.